The T cell receptor beta chain under discussion was sequenced for a study of graft-versus-host responses after intestinal transplantation. General study findings and limits: Ileal or blood samples showed some GvH clones first, and such clones were also found in recipient marrow.

Sequenced by immunoSEQ multiplex PCR; TCRdb stores in-frame clones only, minus some. The sample has 80,000 to 100,000 clones; around 92% are singletons. V gave up 3 bases and J gave up 0 bases, with 10 bases separating them. This CDR3 has 15 amino acids. Germline lookup yields CDR1 SGHNT and CDR2 YYREEE (reference sequence). Comments on this clone: Its specificity is unknown.

The sequencing here drew on unstimulated CD4+ T cells sorted from spleen or lymph node cells, taken before transplant. The V gene is TRBV5-4, the J gene TRBJ1-3; possibly TRBD1 for D (6 bases). The clonotype was recovered from a human donor who was the organ donor for an intestinal transplant. The CDR3 region has the DNA TGTGCCAGCAGCTCCCAGGGGAGCTCTGGAAACACCATATATTTT. Its translation is CASSSQGSSGNTIYF.